One sample yielded the 29 T cell receptor beta chains listed below, sequenced in a study of cytomegalovirus exposure and HLA in healthy donors. The PCR had 60 Vbeta and 13 Jbeta primers. Profiled with immunoSEQ multiplex PCR; TCRdb holds only in-frame clones, not every one. The data contain approximately 150,000 clones, more than 70% of them seen just once; the ten biggest clones take up 1.3% to 1.5%. The material sequenced was PBMCs. All receptors derive from a man in his sixties in good health and CMV-seronegative.

The chain is built from TRBV7-3 and TRBJ2-7; D possibly corresponds to TRBD2 (6 bases). The CDR3 consists of 15 residues. V shed 6 bases and J shed 0 bases, with 15 bases lying between them. Germline CDR1 SGHTA, CDR2 FQGTGA. CDR3 nucleotide sequence: TGTGCCAGCAGTTACCAAAACGGGGGCTCCTACGAGCAGTACTTC. Translated, it gives CASSYQNGGSYEQYF.

The chain is built from TRBV7-2 and TRBJ2-6; D is ambiguous. V lost 1 base and J lost 0, with 7 bases in between. The CDR3 has 16 residues. The germline gives CDR1 SGHTA, CDR2 FQGNSA. The CDR3 sequence: CASSLVQSSGANVLTF. CDR3 nucleotides: TGTGCCAGCAGCTTAGTACAGTCCTCTGGGGCCAACGTCCTGACTTTC.

The chain recombines TRBV29-1 with TRBJ2-6, with D hard to call. Germline V gives CDR1 SQVTM, CDR2 ANQGSEA. With 2 bases removed from V and 2 bases from J, the gap between germline ends came to 7 bases. This CDR3 has 14 residues. CDR3 residues: CSVETTTGANVLTF. For the CDR3, the DNA is TGCAGCGTTGAAACTACCACTGGGGCCAACGTCCTGACTTTC.

The rearrangement joins TRBV7-9 to TRBJ2-7; TRBD2 matches 7 bases. The CDR3 runs 12 residues. Germline V gene lookup returns CDR1 SEHNR and CDR2 FQNEAQ (reference sequence). The junction had 2 bases not matched to a gene; V was cut back by 0 bases and J by 9 bases. CDR3 region: CASSLASGGQYF. The CDR3 bases are TGTGCCAGCAGCTTAGCGTCGGGGGGGCAGTACTTC.

A remark on this clone: Within the sample, other DNA sequences also encode this same CDR3. The chain joins TRBV5-1 to TRBJ2-5; D is undetermined. The CDR3 is 13 residues long. CDR1 is SGHRS, CDR2 YFSETQ, per germline. V dropped 1 base and J dropped 3 bases, with 7 bases sitting between them. In DNA form, the CDR3 reads TGCGCCAGCAGCTTGTTGGCGGAAGAGACCCAGTACTTC. Amino acids: CASSLLAEETQYF.

This clone was observed a few times. The chain employs TRBV27 and TRBJ2-7, with TRBD1 identical over 9 bases. The CDR3 totals 14 residues. CDR1 is MNHEY, CDR2 SMNVEV, per germline (reference sequence). V lost 4 bases and J lost 6; bases outside the gene matches: 7. The CDR3 reads CASSWRTGVGEQYF. DNA for the CDR3: TGTGCCAGCAGTTGGCGGACAGGGGTTGGCGAGCAGTACTTC.

The chain combines TRBV11-2 with TRBJ2-1; no clear D. The CDR3 runs to 15 residues. Between the trimmed V and J ends, which lost 3 bases and 5 bases, there was a span of 14 bases. Germline CDR1 SGHAT, CDR2 FQNNGV. The CDR3 sequence is CASSFLVGLDNEQFF. The CDR3 DNA reads TGTGCCAGCAGCTTTTTGGTGGGCCTCGACAATGAGCAGTTCTTC.

Written as DNA, the CDR3 is TGTGCCAGCAGTGAGTCTTTAGTACCCCCCGCTAATGAGCAGTTCTTC. Translation gives CASSESLVPPANEQFF. The J gene is TRBJ2-1, the V gene TRBV6-4; D gene uncertain. V was trimmed by 3 bases and J by 7 bases, leaving 19 bases between them. The CDR3 contains 16 residues. In germline, CDR1 is MRHNA, CDR2 SNTAGT.

This chain uses TRBV18 with TRBJ1-1; 7 nucleotides line up with TRBD1. The CDR3 has 14 amino acids. From germline, CDR1 is KGHSH and CDR2 LQKENI. The V gene end was trimmed by 3 bases and the J gene end by 0 bases; junction bases not matched to a gene: 1. The CDR3 sequence: CASSPTGLNTEAFF. CDR3 sequence (DNA): TGTGCCAGCTCACCGACAGGGCTGAACACTGAAGCTTTCTTT.

This clone was seen a handful of times. The chain links TRBV29-1 to TRBJ2-7; 9 nucleotides agree with TRBD1. After removal of 6 bases from V and 2 bases from J, the junction contained 5 bases not matched to a gene. CDR3 length: 13 residues. The germline gives CDR1 SQVTM, CDR2 ANQGSEA. CDR3 sequence: CSVGQGATYEQYF. Here the CDR3 DNA reads TGCAGCGTGGGACAGGGAGCCACCTACGAGCAGTACTTC.

The V and J genes are TRBV6-1 and TRBJ1-2; 7 bases are a match to TRBD1. Germline loops: CDR1 MNHNS, CDR2 SASEGT. The CDR3 contains 15 residues. V trimming: 1 base; J trimming: 5 bases; junction bases outside the gene matches: 7. Here the CDR3 DNA reads TGTGCCAGCAGTGAAGGACAGGGTTATGGGTATGGCTACACCTTC. It encodes CASSEGQGYGYGYTF.

The chain uses TRBV5-1 and TRBJ2-1; D is perhaps TRBD1 (5 bases). Trimming took off 4 bases at V and 5 bases at J, with 7 bases between the two ends. The CDR3 loop spans 12 amino acids. CDR1 SGHRS and CDR2 YFSETQ come from the germline V gene. CDR3: CASSPGHNEQFF. For the CDR3, the DNA is TGCGCCAGCAGCCCAGGGCACAATGAGCAGTTCTTC.

The chain links TRBV5-5 to TRBJ2-7; 10 bases are a match to TRBD2. V shed 0 bases, J shed 12 bases, and the junction held 6 bases outside the gene matches. The CDR3 is 13 residues long. CDR1 and CDR2 from the germline V gene are SGHKS and YYEKEE (reference sequence). CDR3 bases: TGTGCCAGCAGCTTGGTGCTAGCGGGGGCGGTGTACTTC. This translates into CASSLVLAGAVYF.

The V gene is TRBV18, the J gene TRBJ2-7; TRBD1 is a possible D gene (6 bases). CDR3 length: 14 amino acids. V was pared by 3 bases and J by 3 bases, with 12 bases between. Germline CDR1 is KGHSH and CDR2 is LQKENI. The CDR3 is CASSPETGHYEQYF. CDR3 bases: TGTGCCAGCTCACCTGAGACAGGACACTACGAGCAGTACTTC.

V usage is TRBV2 and J usage is TRBJ2-3, with a tentative D call TRBD2 (5 bases). The CDR3 runs 13 residues. The germline V and J ends were trimmed by 7 bases and 1 base, with 9 bases remaining between them. Germline CDR1 reads SNHLY; CDR2 reads FYNNEI. CDR3 sequence (DNA): TGTGCCAGCATGAGGGCCCGCACAGATACGCAGTATTTT. Amino acid sequence: CASMRARTDTQYF.

This sequence joins TRBV11-1 and TRBJ2-3; 8 bases agree with TRBD1. CDR3 size: 14 residues. V was clipped by 3 bases and J by 3 bases; unmatched bases: 2. CDR1 and CDR2 (germline): SGHAT, FQDESV (reference sequence). This chain's CDR3 is CASSFRTGTDTQYF. The CDR3 coding sequence is TGTGCCAGCAGCTTCCGGACAGGGACAGATACGCAGTATTTT. Full variable domain (rest looked up from reference TRBV11-1 and TRBJ2-3): EAEVAQSPRYKITEKSQAVAFWCDPISGHATLYWYRQILGQGPELLVQFQDESVVDDSQLPKDRFSAERLKGVDSTLKIQPAELGDSAMYLCASSFRTGTDTQYFGPGTRLTVL.

The genes are TRBV30 and TRBJ1-2; TRBD1 is a possible D gene (5 bases). With 4 bases removed from V and 4 bases from J, the gap between germline ends came to 7 bases. Germline V gene lookup returns CDR1 GTSNPN and CDR2 SVGIG (reference sequence). This CDR3 is built from 11 residues. The CDR3 DNA follows: TGTGCCTGGACAACAGGCTATGGCTACACCTTC. This gives the protein CAWTTGYGYTF. The full variable domain, completed using reference TRBV30 and TRBJ1-2, is SQTIHQWPATLVQPVGSPLSLECTVEGTSNPNLYWYRQAAGRGLQLLFYSVGIGQISSEVPQNLSASRPQDRQFILSSKKLLLSDSGFYLCAWTTGYGYTFGSGTRLTVV.

This clone was picked up one time. The V call is TRBV19, the J call TRBJ2-3; 12 nucleotides align to TRBD2. CDR1 LNHDA and CDR2 SQIVND come from the germline V gene (reference sequence). The junction had 8 bases not matched to a gene; V was cut back by 3 bases and J by 10 bases. The CDR3 is 15 amino acids. The CDR3 spells CASSIASGGAEAQYF. Here the CDR3 DNA reads TGTGCCAGTAGTATCGCTAGCGGGGGGGCCGAGGCGCAGTATTTT.

This clone has a handful of counts. The genes are TRBV18 and TRBJ2-7, with TRBD1 as a possible D gene (6 bases). CDR1 is KGHSH, CDR2 LQKENI, per germline. Trimming pared 1 base from V and 2 bases from J, leaving 15 bases between. The CDR3 is made up of 16 amino acids. The CDR3 DNA follows: TGTGCCAGCTCACCACGACTTGCCGGGACAACCTACGAGCAGTACTTC. Its translation: CASSPRLAGTTYEQYF.

This clone was seen once. The V gene is TRBV18, the J gene TRBJ1-2; possibly TRBD1 for D (5 bases). Germline V gene data show CDR1 as KGHSH and CDR2 as LQKENI. The CDR3 loop spans 16 amino acids. Between the trimmed V and J ends, which lost 0 bases and 4 bases, there was a span of 15 bases. Here the CDR3 reads CASSPPEMGGFYGYTF. The DNA of the CDR3 is TGTGCCAGCTCACCACCAGAAATGGGGGGATTCTATGGCTACACCTTC.

DNA of the CDR3: TGTGCCAGCAGCGTAGCCCCCCCAGGGCAGGACGGGGAGCTGTTTTTT. Translating gives CASSVAPPGQDGELFF. The rearrangement joins TRBV9 to TRBJ2-2, with D possibly being TRBD1 (5 bases). This CDR3 is built from 16 residues. V was shortened by 0 bases and J by 7 bases, with 16 bases between the two germline ends. Germline values: CDR1 SGDLS, CDR2 YYNGEE.

The V and J genes are TRBV7-7 and TRBJ2-5; the match to TRBD1 covers 12 bases. The CDR3 runs 20 residues. After removal of 6 bases from V and 2 bases from J, the junction contained 19 bases not matched to a gene. Looked up from germline, CDR1 is SSHAT and CDR2 is FNYEAQ (reference sequence). The CDR3 loop is CASSYRDRGRGGVAQETQYF. The CDR3 region has the DNA TGTGCCAGCAGTTACCGGGACAGGGGGCGCGGGGGGGTTGCGCAAGAGACCCAGTACTTC.

With respect to this clone: Other DNA variants within this sample encode the same CDR3. The chain has TRBV5-1 and TRBJ2-1; maybe TRBD1 (7 bases). Looked up from germline, CDR1 is SGHRS and CDR2 is YFSETQ. CDR3 length: 15 amino acids. V was shortened by 7 bases and J by 8 bases, with 22 bases between the two germline ends. The CDR3 region is CASRPQGGGNYEQFF. The DNA of the CDR3 is TGCGCCAGCCGGCCGCAGGGGGGCGGAAATTATGAGCAGTTCTTC. Filled out from reference TRBV5-1 and TRBJ2-1, the complete variable domain reads KAGVTQTPRYLIKTRGQQVTLSCSPISGHRSVSWYQQTPGQGLQFLFEYFSETQRNKGNFPGRFSGRQFSNSRSEMNVSTLELGDSALYLCASRPQGGGNYEQFFGPGTRLTVL.

This chain links TRBV28 with TRBJ2-1; TRBD2 matches 8 bases. Germline V gene data show CDR1 as MDHEN and CDR2 as SYDVKM. The CDR3 runs 13 residues. Unmatched junction bases numbered 8, after V lost 10 bases and J lost 6 bases. CDR3 residues: CANSIAGSNEQFF. The CDR3 DNA sequence: TGTGCCAATTCAATAGCGGGGTCCAATGAGCAGTTCTTC.

This chain connects TRBV20-1 to TRBJ2-2, with D perhaps TRBD1 (6 bases). The CDR3 runs to 11 residues. Germline CDR1 reads DFQATT; CDR2 reads SNEGSKA (reference sequence). V was clipped by 5 bases and J by 6 bases, with 7 bases between them. The CDR3 protein is CSAWTAGELFF. DNA for the CDR3: TGCAGTGCTTGGACAGCCGGGGAGCTGTTTTTT.

The gene calls are TRBV6-6 and TRBJ1-1, with a weak D call TRBD1 (6 bases). The CDR3 is made up of 14 amino acids. V dropped 4 bases and J dropped 5 bases, with 14 bases sitting between them. Germline CDR1 reads MNHNY; CDR2 reads SVGAGI (reference sequence). CDR3 residues: CASSSQGGRTEAFF. DNA of the CDR3: TGTGCCAGCAGTTCCCAAGGGGGACGGACTGAAGCTTTCTTT.

This clone was counted a few times. The DNA for the CDR3 is TGTGCCAGCTCACCAGGACAAGTTGGTCAGCCCCAGCATTTT. It encodes CASSPGQVGQPQHF. The chain links TRBV18 to TRBJ1-5, with D possibly being TRBD1 (5 bases). CDR1 is KGHSH, CDR2 LQKENI, per germline. V lost 2 bases and J lost 6, with 11 bases in between. The CDR3 totals 14 residues.

The chain combines TRBV7-2 with TRBJ2-1; 7 bases map to TRBD2. The CDR3 length is 15 residues. V lost 4 bases to trimming and J lost 10 bases; unmatched junction nucleotides: 13. The germline CDR1 and CDR2 sequences are SGHTA and FQGNSA. In DNA form, the CDR3 reads TGTGCCAGCAGCTCCGTTGGACTAGTTTGGGGGGAGCAGTTCTTC. It specifies CASSSVGLVWGEQFF. Looking up the rest from reference TRBV7-2 and TRBJ2-1 gives the full variable domain: GAGVSQSPSNKVTEKGKDVELRCDPISGHTALYWYRQSLGQGLEFLIYFQGNSAPDKSGLPSDRFSAERTGGSVSTLTIQRTQQEDSAVYLCASSSVGLVWGEQFFGPGTRLTVL.

This clone was seen once. The gene calls are TRBV12-5 and TRBJ1-1, with D possibly TRBD1 on 6 matching bases. The CDR3 consists of 17 residues. Germline assignment: CDR1 LGHNT and CDR2 FRNRAP. V was cut by 0 bases and J by 3 bases, with 17 bases left in between. The CDR3 spells CASGLVARDKVYTEAFF. The CDR3 DNA follows: TGTGCTAGTGGTTTGGTAGCTCGGGACAAGGTCTACACTGAAGCTTTCTTT. Based on the CDR3 plus reference TRBV12-5 and TRBJ1-1, the full variable domain is DARVTQTPRHKVTEMGQEVTMRCQPILGHNTVFWYRQTMMQGLELLAYFRNRAPLDDSGMPKDRFSAEMPDATLATLKIQPSEPRDSAVYFCASGLVARDKVYTEAFFGQGTRLTVV.